Listed here are 27 T cell receptor beta chains from one sample, sequenced in a study of shared clonotypes between healthy human individuals. Produced via immunoSEQ multiplex PCR; TCRdb's table is partial and in-frame only. The sample includes 1 million to 1.3 million clones, approximately 80% of them seen just once. The source material was memory CD4+ T cells from PBMCs. Indicated subset: CD45RA-negative fraction. All receptors come from a man between 18 and 29 years old in good health. Some clones in this sample may be carry-over from other donors' samples.

This chain joins TRBV13 and TRBJ2-5; D gene uncertain. The V gene's germline CDR1 is PRHDT and CDR2 FYEKMQ (reference sequence). The ends were cut back, 6 bases at V and 5 bases at J, with 10 bases in the middle. This CDR3 comprises 12 residues. CDR3 residues: CASRKLEETQYF. The CDR3 DNA is TGTGCCAGCAGAAAATTAGAGGAGACCCAGTACTTC.

This clone has a count of ten or more. The chain employs TRBV2 and TRBJ2-5; D call uncertain. Between the trimmed V and J ends, which lost 6 bases and 5 bases, there was a span of 1 base. Germline V CDR1 and CDR2: SNHLY, FYNNEI. This CDR3 region has 9 residues. CDR3: CASRETQYF. CDR3 coding DNA: TGTGCCAGCAGGGAGACCCAGTACTTC.

V usage is TRBV7-9 and J usage is TRBJ1-1, with no clear D. The V end was cut by 3 bases, the J end by 5 bases, with 13 bases between. CDR1 and CDR2 (germline): SEHNR, FQNEAQ (reference sequence). The CDR3 is made up of 14 amino acids. The CDR3 bases are TGTGCCAGCAGCTTGGGCGGGAGGGAAACTGAAGCTTTCTTT. Protein sequence: CASSLGGRETEAFF. Full variable domain (missing parts from reference TRBV7-9 and TRBJ1-1): DTGVSQNPRHKITKRGQNVTFRCDPISEHNRLYWYRQTLGQGPEFLTYFQNEAQLEKSRLLSDRFSAERPKGSFSTLEIQRTEQGDSAMYLCASSLGGRETEAFFGQGTRLTVV.

V usage is TRBV10-3 and J usage is TRBJ2-7, with 12 positions matching TRBD2. V gave up 6 bases and J gave up 5 bases; unmatched junction bases: 8. The germline gives CDR1 ENHRY, CDR2 SYGVKD. The CDR3 contains 15 residues. The CDR3 here is CAISPLTSGRNEQYF. The CDR3 DNA sequence: TGTGCCATCAGCCCCCTGACTAGCGGGAGAAACGAGCAGTACTTC.

This chain uses TRBV10-1 with TRBJ2-7; 10 bases line up with TRBD2. Germline-derived CDR1 and CDR2 are WNHNN and SYGVQD (reference sequence). The ends lost 2 bases at V and 6 bases at J; junction bases unmatched: 4. CDR3 size: 14 residues. This chain's CDR3 is CASSEPSGRAEQYF. CDR3 bases: TGCGCCAGCAGTGAGCCTAGCGGGAGAGCCGAGCAGTACTTC.

The chain has TRBV5-8 and TRBJ1-1; a weak D match, TRBD1 (5 bases). CDR1 and CDR2 (germline): SGHTS, YDEGEE. V gave up 3 bases and J gave up 1 base, with 16 bases separating them. This CDR3 has 16 amino acids. This CDR3 reads CASSYALKGANTEAFF. Here the CDR3 DNA reads TGTGCCAGCAGCTACGCCCTAAAAGGGGCGAACACTGAAGCTTTCTTT.

This sequence joins TRBV30 and TRBJ2-2; perhaps TRBD1 as D (5 bases). Trimming left V 6 bases short and J 1 base short, with 12 bases between. CDR1 GTSNPN and CDR2 SVGIG come from the germline V gene (reference sequence). CDR3 length: 14 residues. The CDR3 coding sequence is TGTGCCTGTTGGCGACAGAGGAACACCGGGGAGCTGTTTTTT. Its protein product is CACWRQRNTGELFF.

This clone was seen only a few times. CDR3 nucleotide sequence: TGCGCCAGCAATCGGGACTACGGGGAAAAACTGTTTTTT. Translating gives CASNRDYGEKLFF. J is TRBJ1-4 and V is TRBV10-2, with D tentatively TRBD1 (5 bases). CDR1 and CDR2 from the germline V gene are WSHSY and SAAADI. Trimming left V 7 bases short and J 8 bases short, with 14 bases between. This CDR3 is 13 amino acids long.

Only a few counts were recorded for this clone. The V gene is TRBV4-2, the J gene TRBJ1-1; TRBD1 is a possible D gene (6 bases). Germline CDR1 and CDR2: LGHNA and YNFKEQ. CDR3 size: 14 residues. Between the trimmed V and J ends, which lost 3 bases and 3 bases, there was a span of 11 bases. The CDR3 region has the DNA TGTGCCAGCAGCCAGATGGCAGGGGACACTGAAGCTTTCTTT. This encodes CASSQMAGDTEAFF.

This chain links TRBV28 with TRBJ2-2, with 7 positions matching TRBD1. CDR3 length: 13 residues. Per the germline V gene, CDR1 is MDHEN and CDR2 is SYDVKM. V lost 6 bases, J lost 6 bases, and 4 bases stayed unmatched. In DNA, the CDR3 is TGTGCCAGCAGGTCAACAGGGGCCGGGGAGCTGTTTTTT. Translating it yields CASRSTGAGELFF.

For the CDR3, the DNA is TGCGCCAGCAGCTTTGGACGGGTATGGGGCGAGCAGTACTTC. It translates to CASSFGRVWGEQYF. The chain couples TRBV5-1 to TRBJ2-7, with D uncertain. Germline CDR1 SGHRS, CDR2 YFSETQ. CDR3 size: 14 residues. V lost 2 bases to trimming and J lost 6 bases, with 15 bases between them.

The chain is built from TRBV7-9 and TRBJ2-1; 7 positions agree with TRBD2. This CDR3 spans 16 amino acids. The trim removed 1 base at V and 2 bases at J, leaving 5 bases unmatched. Looked up from germline, CDR1 is SEHNR and CDR2 is FQNEAQ (reference sequence). In DNA form, the CDR3 reads TGTGCCAGCAGCTTAGGTGGCGGGAGCGCCTACAATGAGCAGTTCTTC. It codes for CASSLGGGSAYNEQFF.

This chain links TRBV5-5 with TRBJ1-2; no clear D. V shed 4 bases and J shed 6 bases, with 13 bases lying between them. Germline CDR1 reads SGHKS; CDR2 reads YYEKEE (reference sequence). This CDR3 region has 13 residues. This CDR3 is CASSENLKDGYTF. The CDR3 region has the DNA TGTGCCAGCAGCGAAAACTTGAAGGATGGCTACACCTTC.

This clone appeared once. The chain carries TRBV11-3 and TRBJ2-3; 7 nucleotides agree with TRBD1. V lost 5 bases, J lost 5 bases, and 10 bases stayed unmatched. This CDR3 has 15 amino acids. Germline assignment: CDR1 SGHNT and CDR2 YENEEA. CDR3 sequence reads: CASSVGGRVGDTQYF. The DNA of the CDR3 is TGTGCCAGCAGCGTAGGGGGCCGAGTTGGAGATACGCAGTATTTT.

The chain uses TRBV5-5 and TRBJ2-5; TRBD2 aligns across 8 bases. V gave up 3 bases and J gave up 3 bases; unmatched junction bases: 7. The CDR3 loop spans 15 amino acids. CDR1 SGHKS and CDR2 YYEKEE come from the germline V gene (reference sequence). CDR3 sequence reads: CASSSGPGGEETQYF. As DNA, the CDR3 is TGTGCCAGCAGCTCCGGGCCCGGGGGGGAAGAGACCCAGTACTTC. The whole variable domain, filled in from reference TRBV5-5 and TRBJ2-5, reads DAGVTQSPTHLIKTRGQQVTLRCSPISGHKSVSWYQQVLGQGPQFIFQYYEKEERGRGNFPDRFSARQFPNYSSELNVNALLLGDSALYLCASSSGPGGEETQYFGPGTRLLVL.

The genes are TRBV29-1 and TRBJ1-4; D ambiguous. The CDR3 contains 13 residues. Germline-derived CDR1 and CDR2 are SQVTM and ANQGSEA. V shed 5 bases and J shed 3 bases, with 10 bases lying between them. CDR3 loop: CSVTEDANEKLFF. CDR3 sequence (DNA): TGCAGCGTTACGGAAGATGCTAATGAAAAACTGTTTTTT.

This chain links TRBV4-2 with TRBJ1-1; 8 nucleotides align to TRBD1. The CDR3 contains 15 residues. V was clipped by 1 base and J by 5 bases; unmatched bases: 6. Looked up from germline, CDR1 is LGHNA and CDR2 is YNFKEQ. The CDR3 DNA reads as TGTGCCAGCAGCCAAGCAGGGGGCGCGAGGACTGAAGCTTTCTTT. It specifies CASSQAGGARTEAFF.

V gene TRBV6-1 combines with J gene TRBJ2-1; no firm D call. Germline V lookup: CDR1 MNHNS, CDR2 SASEGT. The length of the CDR3 is 13 residues. The V gene lost 6 bases and the J gene lost 8 bases, with 14 bases spanning the gap. The CDR3 sequence is CASSQTFRDEQFF. Here the CDR3 DNA reads TGTGCCAGCAGCCAGACCTTTCGCGATGAGCAGTTCTTC.

The chain links TRBV5-4 to TRBJ1-3, with a weak D call TRBD1 (5 bases). Germline V CDR1 and CDR2: SGHNT, YYREEE (reference sequence). This CDR3 has 16 amino acids. V was shortened by 4 bases and J by 0 bases, with 14 bases between the two germline ends. In DNA, the CDR3 is TGTGCCAGCAGCCCGGGTGGGGGATACTCTGGAAACACCATATATTTT. It encodes CASSPGGGYSGNTIYF.

V usage is TRBV7-3 and J usage is TRBJ2-2, with D unresolved. Germline CDR1 SGHTA, CDR2 FQGTGA. The CDR3 contains 12 residues. The V and J ends lost 3 bases and 7 bases respectively, with 6 bases between them. The CDR3 DNA follows: TGTGCCAGCAGCTTCCGCGTCGGGGAGCTGTTTTTT. Amino acid sequence: CASSFRVGELFF.

The V gene is TRBV19, the J gene TRBJ2-4, with D perhaps matching TRBD1 (7 bases). V lost 6 bases and J lost 0, with 15 bases in between. Germline CDR1 reads LNHDA; CDR2 reads SQIVND (reference sequence). The CDR3 consists of 16 residues. CDR3 nucleotides: TGTGCCAGTAGCCCCCAGGGGGGTCTAGCCAAAAACATTCAGTACTTC. Its protein product is CASSPQGGLAKNIQYF. Looking up the rest from reference TRBV19 and TRBJ2-4 gives the full variable domain: DGGITQSPKYLFRKEGQNVTLSCEQNLNHDAMYWYRQDPGQGLRLIYYSQIVNDFQKGDIAEGYSVSREKKESFPLTVTSAQKNPTAFYLCASSPQGGLAKNIQYFGAGTRLSVL.

The chain combines TRBV7-3 with TRBJ2-4; possible D gene TRBD1, 5 bases. Germline assignment: CDR1 SGHTA and CDR2 FQGTGA. V shed 5 bases and J shed 0 bases, with 20 bases lying between them. The CDR3 is made up of 18 amino acids. This CDR3 is CASSRSQGFRLAKNIQYF. The CDR3 DNA follows: TGTGCCAGCAGCCGATCGCAGGGTTTCAGACTAGCCAAAAACATTCAGTACTTC.

The chain joins TRBV5-1 to TRBJ2-3, with 8 nucleotides matching TRBD2. Germline V gives CDR1 SGHRS, CDR2 YFSETQ. The CDR3 totals 16 residues. V was pared by 0 bases and J by 2 bases, with 5 bases of the junction left unmatched. For the CDR3, the DNA is TGCGCCAGCAGCTTGGGAGCGGGAGCTCACACAGATACGCAGTATTTT. Translating it yields CASSLGAGAHTDTQYF.

The V and J genes are TRBV28 and TRBJ2-7, with 8 positions matching TRBD2. The CDR3 is 18 residues long. With 6 bases clipped from V and 0 bases from J, the junction kept 16 bases outside the gene matches. CDR1 is MDHEN and CDR2 is SYDVKM in the germline V gene. The CDR3 coding sequence is TGTGCCAGCAGATCAGGACGGATACTAGCGGCAAACTCCTACGAGCAGTACTTC. Its translation: CASRSGRILAANSYEQYF.

The chain is built from TRBV5-8 and TRBJ2-2; the D is unclear. In germline, CDR1 is SGHTS, CDR2 YDEGEE. The V end lost 1 base, the J end lost 5 bases, and 9 bases lay between the germline ends. This CDR3 is built from 14 residues. The CDR3 is CASSLWSETGELFF. In DNA form, the CDR3 reads TGTGCCAGCAGCTTGTGGTCGGAAACCGGGGAGCTGTTTTTT. Filled out from reference TRBV5-8 and TRBJ2-2, the complete variable domain reads EAGVTQSPTHLIKTRGQQATLRCSPISGHTSVYWYQQALGLGLQFLLWYDEGEERNRGNFPPRFSGRQFPNYSSELNVNALELEDSALYLCASSLWSETGELFFGEGSRLTVL.

The chain carries TRBV7-9 and TRBJ2-3; D not resolved. This CDR3 spans 10 amino acids. Trimming removed 5 bases from V and 10 bases from J, with 7 bases in between. Germline lookup yields CDR1 SEHNR and CDR2 FQNEAQ (reference sequence). CDR3 loop: CASSALAQYF. The CDR3 DNA is TGTGCCAGCAGCGCTTTAGCGCAGTATTTT.

The chain has TRBV6-5 and TRBJ2-4; D uncertain. Trimming removed 5 bases from V and 0 bases from J, with 8 bases in between. Germline values: CDR1 MNHEY, CDR2 SVGAGI. This CDR3 is 14 amino acids long. The CDR3 DNA follows: TGTGCCAGCAGTCCATCCAGAGCCAAAAACATTCAGTACTTC. Translation gives CASSPSRAKNIQYF.